This T cell receptor beta chain was sequenced for a study of blood T cell repertoires in COVID-19. CDR1 is LNHDA, CDR2 SQIVND, per germline (reference sequence). Trimming took 5 bases from V and 4 from J; bases not matched to a gene: 10. This CDR3 is built from 15 residues. The repertoire was sequenced with immunoSEQ multiplex PCR; TCRdb's copy has only in-frame clones and lacks some. Found here are 76,000 or so clones, 80% to 90% of them singletons; the top ten hold over 15%. The chain links TRBV19 to TRBJ1-2, with TRBD1 matching over 7 bases. The material sequenced was peripheral blood. The receptor was derived from an elderly man in a cohort sampled during active COVID-19. CDR3 bases: TGTGCCAGTAGTCCACAACCCGGGACAGCCTATGGCTACACCTTC. This codes for CASSPQPGTAYGYTF. The variable domain in full, completed from reference TRBV19 and TRBJ1-2, reads DGGITQSPKYLFRKEGQNVTLSCEQNLNHDAMYWYRQDPGQGLRLIYYSQIVNDFQKGDIAEGYSVSREKKESFPLTVTSAQKNPTAFYLCASSPQPGTAYGYTFGSGTRLTVV.